The text below deals with one TCR beta chain. Its antigen is currently not known. Base qualities are not recorded, but no much larger clone differs from it by a single base. The time point label on this specimen signifies: roughly 26 weeks on oral tofacitinib. This specimen's treatment or condition label, per the study, means: oral pan-JAK inhibitor, 5-10 mg twice daily. Peripheral blood and lesional scalp punch biopsies were obtained from patients with alopecia areata. PBMCs were separated by density centrifugation and stained for CD3, CD4 and CD8, after which CD4+ and CD8+ T cells were sorted on a FACSAria. The entry originates in a study of CD8+ T cells in alopecia areata listed by TCRdb under 2018. Background for the entire study: Treated patients were enrolled in an open-label pilot trial of oral tofacitinib, 5 to 10 mg twice daily, for moderate-to-severe alopecia areata. Patients received tofacitinib for 6 to 18 months and were then followed off drug for 6 months to check for delayed response and recurrence. For the treated patients, the SALT score, which quantifies what percentage of scalp surface area is affected, served as the measure of disease severity. In both human patients and the C3H/HeJ mouse model, the study applied high-throughput TCRbeta sequencing to look at T cell clonal expansion in alopecia areata. Human TCRbeta sequencing covered scalp tissue and sorted CD4+ and CD8+ peripheral blood T cells from patchy and totalis/universalis alopecia areata patients and healthy controls. Tofacitinib-treated patients had biopsies at baseline and at 4 and 24 weeks of treatment, with a later scalp biopsy in several patients. Clonality in the scalp was compared among normal scalp (n=4), patchy alopecia areata scalp (n=8), and alopecia totalis/universalis scalp (n=8). RNA was obtained with the PAXgene miRNA kit for fixed scalp, the miRNeasy kit for PBMCs, and the RNeasy kit for mouse skin. TCRbeta CDR3 regions were amplified by immunoSEQ multiplex PCR with 35 Vbeta forward and 13 Jbeta reverse primers. Study-level results and caveats: Scalp TCR repertoire analysis is complicated because resident alphabeta T cells in normal human skin are also sequenced, whereas mouse skin is dominated by gammadelta T cells. Compared with mice, TCR sequences shared between patients were less clear, possibly partly because of HLA diversity across the patient population. Many expanded lesional clones persisted in scalp and blood during tofacitinib treatment, which may partly explain relapse after stopping treatment. Scalp clonality and the number of expanded CD8+ clones among the top 100 scalp clones were significantly decreased by tofacitinib. Compared with normal scalp, lesional scalp, particularly in alopecia totalis/universalis, had higher clonality and more expanded CD8+ clones, which suggests antigenic drive. Because the treated cohort was small and had only one nonresponder, larger studies are needed to examine links between baseline CD8+ expansion and response.

Including cysteine and phenylalanine, the CDR3 has 15 amino acids. Only CDR3 DNA remains: 45 bases, in frame from the first base. V and J are truncated by 0 bases and 7 bases respectively, leaving an intervening sequence of 18 bases. In the germline V gene (reference sequence), CDR1 corresponds to GTSNPN and CDR2 to SVGIG. Receptor libraries were prepared by the immunoSEQ multiplex PCR assay. RNA was extracted from all samples and reverse transcribed into cDNA as template for TCR sequencing. First-strand cDNA was synthesized using SuperScript III with a 2:1 mix of oligo-dT and random hexamers. A synthetic immune receptor repertoire was used to gauge amplification bias, and whatever bias remained was removed computationally. The published analysis was carried out like this. Raw reads were preprocessed to remove errors, and CDR3 was defined by IMGT conventions from the conserved cysteine to phenylalanine. Clonality was computed as 1 minus the Shannon entropy, with the entropy normalized by log2 of the number of productive unique TCRs. CD4 or CD8 identity of scalp clones was inferred by cross-referencing scalp TCRbeta sequences with sorted blood CD4 and CD8 repertoires. TCRdb's version of the immuneACCESS table is confined to in-frame rearrangements and falls short of the full clone set. An unresolved V gene accounts for under half of the shortfall where checked; the remainder is of unknown origin. D and trimming were read from the DNA, whereas the V and J calls and clone size are those reported in that table. This sample holds some 190,000 clones; over 55% were observed only once. Over 0.9% of the sample is in the top ten clones.

Sequencing used CD4+ T cells sorted from blood, obtained at week 24, from a patient treated with tofacitinib. The rearranged segments are TRBV30 and TRBJ1-2; the D gene assignment is ambiguous. The sequence derives from a human donor with alopecia areata. For the CDR3, the sequence is CAWSVGWEGFGGYTF. Read as DNA, the sequence is TGTGCCTGGAGTGTTGGTTGGGAGGGTTTCGGTGGCTACACCTTC. The CDR3, completed at both ends by the reference TRBV30 and TRBJ1-2 genes, gives the full variable domain SQTIHQWPATLVQPVGSPLSLECTVEGTSNPNLYWYRQAAGRGLQLLFYSVGIGQISSEVPQNLSASRPQDRQFILSSKKLLLSDSGFYLCAWSVGWEGFGGYTFGSGTRLTVV.